This T cell receptor (beta chain) derives from a study of cytomegalovirus exposure and HLA in healthy donors. Primers for the PCR totalled 60 Vbeta and 13 Jbeta. Using immunoSEQ multiplex PCR, the repertoire was profiled, and TCRdb retains in-frame clones only, with some absent. The data contain around 150,000 clones, about a tenth of them singletons. Study-level findings and limits: Cytomegalovirus association was listed for 164 TCR beta chains. The only immune exposure information that was available was CMV serostatus.

A few counts support this clone. What it binds is not known. The CDR3 has 16 residues. V was clipped by 1 base and J by 2 bases; unmatched bases: 4. Germline CDR1 reads LGHNA; CDR2 reads YSLEER. Sequencing used PBMCs. J is TRBJ1-2 and V is TRBV4-3, with 10 bases that match TRBD1. The receptor was isolated from a male donor in good health and CMV-seronegative. The CDR3 region has the DNA TGCGCCAGCAGCCAAGGGGGACAGGGGACAAACTATGGCTACACCTTC. Its translation: CASSQGGQGTNYGYTF.